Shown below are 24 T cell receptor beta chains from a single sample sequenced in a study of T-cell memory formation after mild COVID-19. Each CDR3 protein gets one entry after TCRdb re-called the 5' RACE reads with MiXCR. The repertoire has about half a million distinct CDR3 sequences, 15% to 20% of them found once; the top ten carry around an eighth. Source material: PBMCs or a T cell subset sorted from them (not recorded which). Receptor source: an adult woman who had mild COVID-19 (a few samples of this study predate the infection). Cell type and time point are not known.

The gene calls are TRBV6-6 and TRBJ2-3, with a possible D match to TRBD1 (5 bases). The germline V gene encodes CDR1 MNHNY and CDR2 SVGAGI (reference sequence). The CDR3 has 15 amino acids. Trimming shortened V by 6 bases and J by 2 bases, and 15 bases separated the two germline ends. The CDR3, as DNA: TGTGCCAGCAGCCTCAGGGAATTCTACACAGATACGCAGTATTTT. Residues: CASSLREFYTDTQYF.

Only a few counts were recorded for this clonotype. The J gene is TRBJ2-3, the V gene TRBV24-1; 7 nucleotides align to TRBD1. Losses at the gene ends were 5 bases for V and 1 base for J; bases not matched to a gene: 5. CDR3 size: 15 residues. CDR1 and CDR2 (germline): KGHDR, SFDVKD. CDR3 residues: CATSARTGRTDTQYF. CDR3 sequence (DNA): TGTGCCACCAGTGCCAGGACAGGACGCACAGATACGCAGTATTTT.

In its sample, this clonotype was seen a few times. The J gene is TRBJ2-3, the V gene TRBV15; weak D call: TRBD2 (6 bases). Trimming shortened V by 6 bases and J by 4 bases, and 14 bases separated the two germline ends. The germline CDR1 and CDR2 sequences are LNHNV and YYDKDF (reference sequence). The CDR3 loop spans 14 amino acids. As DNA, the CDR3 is TGTGCCACCAGGGGCGGGAAGGGCCCAGATACGCAGTATTTT. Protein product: CATRGGKGPDTQYF.

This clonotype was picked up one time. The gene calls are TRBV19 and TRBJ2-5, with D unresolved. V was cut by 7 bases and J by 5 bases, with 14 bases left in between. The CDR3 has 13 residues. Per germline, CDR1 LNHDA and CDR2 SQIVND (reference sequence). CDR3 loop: CASTLRGAETQYF. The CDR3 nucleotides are TGTGCCAGTACCCTCCGAGGTGCGGAGACCCAGTACTTC.

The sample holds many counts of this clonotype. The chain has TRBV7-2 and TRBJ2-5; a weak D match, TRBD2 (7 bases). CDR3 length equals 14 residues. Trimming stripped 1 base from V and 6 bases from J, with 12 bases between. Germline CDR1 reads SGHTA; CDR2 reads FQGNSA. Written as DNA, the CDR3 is TGTGCCAGCAGCTTAGAGGGGGGGCGGAAGACCCAGTACTTC. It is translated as CASSLEGGRKTQYF.

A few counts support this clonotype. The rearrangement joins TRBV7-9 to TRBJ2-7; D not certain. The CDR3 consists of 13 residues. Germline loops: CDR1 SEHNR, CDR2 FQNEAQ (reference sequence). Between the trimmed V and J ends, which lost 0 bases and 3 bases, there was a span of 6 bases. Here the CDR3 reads CASSLALFYEQYF. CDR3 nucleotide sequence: TGTGCCAGCAGCTTAGCACTCTTCTACGAGCAGTACTTC.

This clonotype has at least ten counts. As DNA, the CDR3 is TGCGCCAGCAGCTTCGAGACTGGACCCTACGAGCAGTACTTC. Amino acids: CASSFETGPYEQYF. This rearrangement joins TRBV5-1 to TRBJ2-7; D not resolved. The CDR3 totals 14 residues. Looked up from germline, CDR1 is SGHRS and CDR2 is YFSETQ. V was trimmed by 2 bases and J by 2 bases, leaving 11 bases between them.

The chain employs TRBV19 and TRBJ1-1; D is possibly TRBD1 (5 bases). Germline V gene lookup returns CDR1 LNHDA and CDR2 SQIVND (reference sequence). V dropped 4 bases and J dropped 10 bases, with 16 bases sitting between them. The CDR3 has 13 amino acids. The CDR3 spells CASSTTFQGVAFF. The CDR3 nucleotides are TGTGCCAGTAGTACGACCTTCCAGGGTGTAGCTTTCTTT.

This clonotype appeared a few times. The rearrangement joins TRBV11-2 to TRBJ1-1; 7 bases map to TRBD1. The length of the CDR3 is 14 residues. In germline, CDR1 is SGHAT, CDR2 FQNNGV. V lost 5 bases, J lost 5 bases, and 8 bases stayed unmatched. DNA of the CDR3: TGTGCCAGCAGCCCACAGACAGGGATGACTGAAGCTTTCTTT. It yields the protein CASSPQTGMTEAFF.

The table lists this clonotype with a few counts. The CDR3 sequence: CASSFGGTSRTDTQYF. The CDR3, as DNA: TGCGCCAGCAGCTTCGGAGGGACTTCCCGCACAGATACGCAGTATTTT. The genes are TRBV5-1 and TRBJ2-3; tentative D call: TRBD2 (6 bases). This CDR3 has 16 amino acids. V was trimmed by 2 bases and J by 1 base, leaving 14 bases between them. Germline loops: CDR1 SGHRS, CDR2 YFSETQ.

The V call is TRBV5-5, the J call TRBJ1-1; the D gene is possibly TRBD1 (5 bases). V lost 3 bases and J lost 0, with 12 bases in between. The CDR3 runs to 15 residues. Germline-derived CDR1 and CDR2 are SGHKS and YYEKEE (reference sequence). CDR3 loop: CASSSGTQVNTEAFF. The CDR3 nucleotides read TGTGCCAGCAGCTCCGGGACGCAGGTGAACACTGAAGCTTTCTTT.

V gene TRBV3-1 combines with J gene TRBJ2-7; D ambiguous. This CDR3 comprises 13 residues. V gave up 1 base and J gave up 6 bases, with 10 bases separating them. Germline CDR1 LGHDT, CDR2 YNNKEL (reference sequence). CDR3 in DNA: TGTGCCAGCAGCCAAGGAGGTGGTGGCGAGCAGTACTTC. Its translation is CASSQGGGGEQYF.

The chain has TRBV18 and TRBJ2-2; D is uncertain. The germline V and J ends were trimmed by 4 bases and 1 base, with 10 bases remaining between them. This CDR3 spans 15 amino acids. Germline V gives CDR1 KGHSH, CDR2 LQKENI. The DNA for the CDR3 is TGTGCCAGCTCACTTAGTCGCCAGAACACCGGGGAGCTGTTTTTT. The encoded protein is CASSLSRQNTGELFF.

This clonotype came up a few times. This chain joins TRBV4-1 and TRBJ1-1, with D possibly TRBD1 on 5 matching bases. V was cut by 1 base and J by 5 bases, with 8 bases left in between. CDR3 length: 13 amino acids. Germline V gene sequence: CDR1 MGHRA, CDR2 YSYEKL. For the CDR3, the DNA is TGCGCCAGCAGCCAAGCTCAGGGAACTGAAGCTTTCTTT. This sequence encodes CASSQAQGTEAFF.

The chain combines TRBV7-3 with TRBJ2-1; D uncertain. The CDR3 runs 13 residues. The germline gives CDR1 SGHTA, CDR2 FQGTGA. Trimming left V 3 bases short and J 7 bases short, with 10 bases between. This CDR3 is CASSFSDGNEQFF. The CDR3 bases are TGTGCCAGCAGCTTCTCGGACGGAAATGAGCAGTTCTTC.

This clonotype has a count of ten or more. CDR3 residues: CSVAENSNQPQHF. In DNA, the CDR3 is TGCAGCGTTGCTGAGAATAGCAATCAGCCCCAGCATTTT. The rearrangement links TRBV29-1 to TRBJ1-5, with D unclear. This CDR3 has 13 residues. The germline V and J ends were trimmed by 4 bases and 0 bases, with 7 bases remaining between them. Germline V gene data show CDR1 as SQVTM and CDR2 as ANQGSEA.

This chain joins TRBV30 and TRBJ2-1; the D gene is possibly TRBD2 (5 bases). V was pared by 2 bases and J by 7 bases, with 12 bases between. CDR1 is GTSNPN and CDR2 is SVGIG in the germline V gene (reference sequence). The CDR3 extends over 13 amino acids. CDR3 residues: CAWSLSLANEQFF. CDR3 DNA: TGTGCCTGGAGTCTCTCCCTAGCAAATGAGCAGTTCTTC.

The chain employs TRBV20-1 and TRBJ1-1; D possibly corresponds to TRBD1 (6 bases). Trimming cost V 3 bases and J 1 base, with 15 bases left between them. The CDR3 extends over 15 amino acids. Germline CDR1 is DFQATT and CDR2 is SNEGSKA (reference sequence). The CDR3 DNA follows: TGCAGTGCTAGGACAAGGGGGTATGGGAACACTGAAGCTTTCTTT. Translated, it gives CSARTRGYGNTEAFF.

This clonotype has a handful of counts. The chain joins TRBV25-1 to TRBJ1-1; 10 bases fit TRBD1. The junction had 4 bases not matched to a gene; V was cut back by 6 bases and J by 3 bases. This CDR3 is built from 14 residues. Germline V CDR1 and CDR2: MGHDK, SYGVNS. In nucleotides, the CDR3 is TGTGCCAGCAGCCGACAGGGGGCGGACACTGAAGCTTTCTTT. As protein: CASSRQGADTEAFF.

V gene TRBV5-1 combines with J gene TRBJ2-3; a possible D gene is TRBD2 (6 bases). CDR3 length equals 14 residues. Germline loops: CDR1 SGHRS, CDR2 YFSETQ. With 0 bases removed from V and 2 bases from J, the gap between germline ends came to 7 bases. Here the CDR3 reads CASSLGGDTDTQYF. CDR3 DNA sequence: TGCGCCAGCAGCTTGGGCGGGGACACAGATACGCAGTATTTT.

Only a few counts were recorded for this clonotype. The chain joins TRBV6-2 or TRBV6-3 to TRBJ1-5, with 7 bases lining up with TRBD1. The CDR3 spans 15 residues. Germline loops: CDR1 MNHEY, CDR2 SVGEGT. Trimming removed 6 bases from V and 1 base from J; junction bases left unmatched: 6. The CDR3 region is CASSRQGLSNQPQHF. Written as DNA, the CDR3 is TGTGCCAGCAGCCGACAGGGCCTGAGCAATCAGCCCCAGCATTTT.

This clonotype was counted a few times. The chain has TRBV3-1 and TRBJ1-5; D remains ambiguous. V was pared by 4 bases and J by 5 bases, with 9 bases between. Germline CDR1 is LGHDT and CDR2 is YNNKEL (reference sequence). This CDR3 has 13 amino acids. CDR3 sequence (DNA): TGTGCCAGCAGCCTCACTAGGGATCAGCCCCAGCATTTT. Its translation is CASSLTRDQPQHF.

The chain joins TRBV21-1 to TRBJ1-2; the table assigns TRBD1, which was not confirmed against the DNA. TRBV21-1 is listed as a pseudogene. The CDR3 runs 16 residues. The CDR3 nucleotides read TGTGCCAGCAGGCCCCAGGAAGGGGGCAGACCCTATGGCTACACCTTC. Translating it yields CASRPQEGGRPYGYTF.

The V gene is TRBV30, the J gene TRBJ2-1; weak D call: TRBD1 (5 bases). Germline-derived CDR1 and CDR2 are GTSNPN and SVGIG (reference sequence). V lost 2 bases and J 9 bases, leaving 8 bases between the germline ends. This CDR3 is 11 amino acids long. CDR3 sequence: CAWSQGSEQFF. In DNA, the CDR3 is TGTGCCTGGAGTCAGGGTTCTGAGCAGTTCTTC.